This T cell receptor (beta chain) emerged from a study of radiation and T cells in renal cell carcinoma. Study-level results: Top tumor clonotypes rose in blood 2 weeks post-radiation, then contracted. No pretreatment tumor biopsies were available for baseline clonotypes.

This clone was detected only a few times. Its antigen is not known. Time point defined: baseline pretreatment blood. Regarding treatment: 15 Gy SBRT to primary tumor, nephrectomy 4 weeks later. After SBRT, blood was collected at 2 and 4 weeks, plus baseline. V shed 5 bases and J shed 7 bases, with 15 bases lying between them. Germline-derived CDR1 and CDR2 are SGHTA and FQGTGA. This CDR3 has 14 amino acids. The table came from immunoSEQ multiplex PCR; TCRdb's copy has only in-frame clones and leaves some out. The sample holds more than 95,000 clones, about four fifths seen once. The sample in question was blood, obtained from a patient whose treatment included radiotherapy and nephrectomy. The receptor was isolated from a woman in her sixties with renal cell carcinoma. This chain joins TRBV7-3 and TRBJ2-1, with D perhaps given as TRBD1 or TRBD2 (5 bases each). The CDR3 sequence is CASSPGRAENEQFF. CDR3 sequence (DNA): TGTGCCAGCAGCCCAGGGCGGGCTGAAAATGAGCAGTTCTTC. Full variable domain (missing parts from reference TRBV7-3 and TRBJ2-1): GAGVSQTPSNKVTEKGKYVELRCDPISGHTALYWYRQSLGQGPEFLIYFQGTGAADDSGLPNDRFFAVRPEGSVSTLKIQRTERGDSAVYLCASSPGRAENEQFFGPGTRLTVL.